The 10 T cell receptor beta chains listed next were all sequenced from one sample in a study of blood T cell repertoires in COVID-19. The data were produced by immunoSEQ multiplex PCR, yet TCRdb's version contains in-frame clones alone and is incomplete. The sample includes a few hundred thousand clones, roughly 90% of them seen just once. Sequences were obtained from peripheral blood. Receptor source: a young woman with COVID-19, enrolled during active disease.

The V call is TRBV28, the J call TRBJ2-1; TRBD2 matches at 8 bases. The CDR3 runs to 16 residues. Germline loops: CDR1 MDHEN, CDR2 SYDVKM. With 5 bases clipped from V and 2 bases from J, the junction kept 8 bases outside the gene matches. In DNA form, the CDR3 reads TGTGCCAGCAGTCCCGGGGGGGGTGGCACCTACAATGAGCAGTTCTTC. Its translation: CASSPGGGGTYNEQFF.

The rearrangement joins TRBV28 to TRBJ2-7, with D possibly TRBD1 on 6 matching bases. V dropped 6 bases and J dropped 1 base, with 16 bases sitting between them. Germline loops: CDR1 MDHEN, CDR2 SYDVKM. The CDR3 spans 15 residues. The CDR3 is CASSLRGGPSYEQYF. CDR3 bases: TGTGCCAGCAGCCTCAGGGGCGGTCCTTCCTACGAGCAGTACTTC. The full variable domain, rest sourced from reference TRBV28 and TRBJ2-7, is DVKVTQSSRYLVKRTGEKVFLECVQDMDHENMFWYRQDPGLGLRLIYFSYDVKMKEKGDIPEGYSVSREKKERFSLILESASTNQTSMYLCASSLRGGPSYEQYFGPGTRLTVT.

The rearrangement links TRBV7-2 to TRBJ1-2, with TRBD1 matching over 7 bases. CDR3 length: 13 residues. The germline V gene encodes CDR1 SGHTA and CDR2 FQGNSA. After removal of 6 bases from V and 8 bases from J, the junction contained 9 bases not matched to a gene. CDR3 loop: CASRRQGEEGYTF. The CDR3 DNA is TGTGCCAGCAGGCGACAGGGTGAGGAGGGCTACACCTTC.

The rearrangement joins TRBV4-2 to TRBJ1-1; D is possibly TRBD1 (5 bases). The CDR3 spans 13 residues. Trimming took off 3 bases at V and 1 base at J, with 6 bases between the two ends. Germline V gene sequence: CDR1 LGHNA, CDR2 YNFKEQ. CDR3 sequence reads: CASSQGGNTEAFF. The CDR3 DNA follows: TGTGCCAGCAGCCAGGGGGGGAACACTGAAGCTTTCTTT.

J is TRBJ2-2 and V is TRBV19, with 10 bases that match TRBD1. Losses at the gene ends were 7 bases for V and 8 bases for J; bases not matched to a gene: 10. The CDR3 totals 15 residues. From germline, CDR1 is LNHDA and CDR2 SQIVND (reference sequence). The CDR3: CASNDRGQLLGELFF. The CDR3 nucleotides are TGTGCCAGTAACGACAGGGGGCAATTGTTGGGGGAGCTGTTTTTT.

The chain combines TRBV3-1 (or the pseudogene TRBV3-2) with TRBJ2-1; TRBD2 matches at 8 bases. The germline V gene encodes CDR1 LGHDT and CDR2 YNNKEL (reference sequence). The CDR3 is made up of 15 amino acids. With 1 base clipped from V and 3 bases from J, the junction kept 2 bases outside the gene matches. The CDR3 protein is CASSQAGGLYNEQFF. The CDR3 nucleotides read TGTGCCAGCAGCCAAGCGGGGGGGCTCTACAATGAGCAGTTCTTC.

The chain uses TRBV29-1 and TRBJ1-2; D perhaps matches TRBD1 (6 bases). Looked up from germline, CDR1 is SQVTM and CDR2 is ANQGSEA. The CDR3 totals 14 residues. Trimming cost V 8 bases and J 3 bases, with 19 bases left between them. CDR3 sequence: CSYRKTGRDYGYTF. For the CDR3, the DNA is TGCAGCTATAGAAAGACAGGCCGTGACTATGGCTACACCTTC.

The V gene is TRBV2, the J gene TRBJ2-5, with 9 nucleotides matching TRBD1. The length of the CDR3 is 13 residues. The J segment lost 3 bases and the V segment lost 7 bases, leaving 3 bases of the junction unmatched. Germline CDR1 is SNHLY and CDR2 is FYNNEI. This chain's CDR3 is CASMRTGEETQYF. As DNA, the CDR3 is TGTGCCAGCATGAGGACAGGGGAAGAGACCCAGTACTTC.

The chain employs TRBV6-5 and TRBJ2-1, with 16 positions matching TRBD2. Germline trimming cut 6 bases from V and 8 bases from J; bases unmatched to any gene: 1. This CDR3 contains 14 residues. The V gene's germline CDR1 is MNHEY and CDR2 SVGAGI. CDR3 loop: CASRGLAGGHEQFF. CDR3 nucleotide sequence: TGTGCCAGCAGGGGACTAGCGGGGGGGCATGAGCAGTTCTTC.

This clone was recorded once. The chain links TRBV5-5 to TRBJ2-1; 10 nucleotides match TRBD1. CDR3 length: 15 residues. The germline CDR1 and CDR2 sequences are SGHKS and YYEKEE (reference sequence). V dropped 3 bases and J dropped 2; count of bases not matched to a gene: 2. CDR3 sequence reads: CASSSGQGAYNEQFF. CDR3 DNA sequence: TGTGCCAGCAGCTCCGGACAGGGGGCCTACAATGAGCAGTTCTTC.